A single sample is the source of the 25 T cell receptor beta chains below, sequenced in a study of CD8+CD57+ T cells in acquired aplastic anemia. Genomic DNA, serving as template, underwent TCR beta VDJ and CDR3 profiling. One entry per CDR3 protein results from TCRdb running MiXCR on the reads. Of 180,000 or so distinct CDR3 sequences listed, around half were seen once; the top ten hold approximately 2.9%. Sequencing was carried out using sorted CD4+, CD8+, or CD8+CD57+ T cells (not recorded which) from PBMCs. These receptors originate from a human donor in good health.

This chain connects TRBV28 to TRBJ1-2; tentative D call: TRBD1 (5 bases). The V gene lost 6 bases and the J gene lost 8 bases, with 13 bases spanning the gap. The CDR3 contains 12 residues. Germline V gene lookup returns CDR1 MDHEN and CDR2 SYDVKM. CDR3 in DNA: TGTGCCAGCAGCCCTGGGAGGGGAGGCTACACCTTC. Amino acids: CASSPGRGGYTF.

This clonotype was found once. This may be a read error: a much more frequent sequence differs by one nucleotide. The V gene is TRBV24-1, the J gene TRBJ1-2; 7 bases match TRBD1. The germline V gene encodes CDR1 KGHDR and CDR2 SFDVKD. The CDR3 consists of 13 residues. Written as DNA, the CDR3 is TGTGCCACCAGTGAACAGGGGAAATATGGCTGCACCTTC. This encodes CATSEQGKYGCTF.

This clonotype was observed a few times. CDR3 region: CATSRPGQGGNEQFF. As DNA, the CDR3 is TGTGCCACCAGCAGACCGGGACAGGGAGGAAATGAGCAGTTCTTC. V gene TRBV15 combines with J gene TRBJ2-1; 9 nucleotides align to TRBD1. V gave up 2 bases and J gave up 7 bases; unmatched junction bases: 6. The CDR3 covers 15 residues. Germline lookup yields CDR1 LNHNV and CDR2 YYDKDF (reference sequence).

Ten or more counts support this clonotype. The V gene is TRBV7-2, the J gene TRBJ1-5; a weak D match, TRBD1 (5 bases). Germline CDR1 is SGHTA and CDR2 is FQGNSA. The V and J ends lost 1 base and 8 bases respectively, with 15 bases between them. The CDR3 covers 15 residues. CDR3 region: CASSLEGVPGEPQHF. The CDR3 bases are TGTGCCAGCAGCTTAGAAGGGGTACCAGGTGAGCCCCAGCATTTT.

This clonotype turned up a few times. The chain combines TRBV15 with TRBJ1-1; D ambiguous. From germline, CDR1 is LNHNV and CDR2 YYDKDF (reference sequence). The CDR3 is made up of 13 amino acids. V was cut by 4 bases and J by 1 base, with 7 bases left in between. The CDR3: CATSNRENTEAFF. The CDR3 DNA reads as TGTGCCACCAGCAACAGAGAGAACACTGAAGCTTTCTTT.

The table lists this clonotype with many counts. The V gene is TRBV20-1, the J gene TRBJ2-1, with D hard to call. The CDR3 length is 13 residues. Germline V gene sequence: CDR1 DFQATT, CDR2 SNEGSKA (reference sequence). Trimming pared 6 bases from V and 0 bases from J, leaving 9 bases between. DNA of the CDR3: TGCAGTGCCCCCGGGTTCTCCTACAATGAGCAGTTCTTC. It is translated as CSAPGFSYNEQFF.

As regards this clonotype: The CDR3 ends on some other residue instead of the conserved phenylalanine or tryptophan, so this is likely a read error. The chain recombines TRBV11-2 with TRBJ2-7; D assignment may be TRBD1 or TRBD2 (6 bases each). V lost 4 bases, J lost 4 bases, and 11 bases lay in between. Germline V gives CDR1 SGHAT, CDR2 FQNNGV. The CDR3 is 13 residues long. The chain's CDR3 is CASSSGGGYEQYL. The CDR3 bases are TGTGCCAGCAGCTCAGGAGGGGGATACGAGCAGTACCTC.

CDR3 residues: CSARKLAGGQETQYF. The CDR3 DNA follows: TGCAGTGCTAGGAAACTAGCGGGGGGACAAGAGACCCAGTACTTC. This chain uses TRBV20-1 with TRBJ2-5; TRBD2 matches at 12 bases. The ends lost 3 bases at V and 2 bases at J; junction bases unmatched: 4. CDR3 length equals 15 residues. Per the germline V gene, CDR1 is DFQATT and CDR2 is SNEGSKA (reference sequence).

In its sample, this clonotype was seen many times. This chain links TRBV11-2 with TRBJ2-1, with 13 bases lining up with TRBD2. V trimming: 4 bases; J trimming: 4 bases; junction bases outside the gene matches: 1. The CDR3 runs 15 residues. Germline lookup yields CDR1 SGHAT and CDR2 FQNNGV. In DNA, the CDR3 is TGTGCCAGCAGCTCGGGACTAGCGGGATACAATGAGCAGTTCTTC. Its translation is CASSSGLAGYNEQFF.

The chain uses TRBV29-1 and TRBJ1-6; D uncertain. V lost 6 bases and J lost 10, with 13 bases in between. This CDR3 has 12 amino acids. Germline-derived CDR1 and CDR2 are SQVTM and ANQGSEA. The CDR3 sequence is CSVRPEFSPLHF. CDR3 coding DNA: TGCAGCGTCCGACCGGAGTTCTCACCCCTCCACTTT.

This clonotype appeared many times. The V call is TRBV12-3 or TRBV12-4, the J call TRBJ1-1; no definite D call. V gave up 3 bases and J gave up 0 bases, with 5 bases separating them. The CDR3 length is 13 residues. The CDR3 is CASSFYLNTEAFF. DNA of the CDR3: TGTGCCAGCAGTTTTTACCTGAACACTGAAGCTTTCTTT.

This clonotype was seen repeatedly, ten times or more. This sequence joins TRBV19 and TRBJ1-1, with D maybe TRBD1 (6 bases). CDR3 length: 13 residues. Looked up from germline, CDR1 is LNHDA and CDR2 is SQIVND (reference sequence). V was shortened by 5 bases and J by 2 bases, with 9 bases between the two germline ends. The CDR3 bases are TGTGCCAGTAGTCGGACAGTAAACACTGAAGCTTTCTTT. Its translation is CASSRTVNTEAFF.

There are a few counts of this clonotype. The chain carries TRBV29-1 and TRBJ1-2; D might be TRBD1 (6 bases). The CDR3 runs to 14 residues. Germline CDR1 reads SQVTM; CDR2 reads ANQGSEA. V dropped 6 bases and J dropped 6 bases, with 20 bases sitting between them. The CDR3 DNA sequence: TGCAGCGTCGCCACCGGGACAATAGGGAATGGCTACACCTTC. Translated: CSVATGTIGNGYTF.

This chain links TRBV19 with TRBJ2-7; 9 positions agree with TRBD2. The V segment lost 0 bases and the J segment 4 bases; nucleotides outside the gene matches: 4. This CDR3 has 15 amino acids. CDR1 LNHDA and CDR2 SQIVND come from the germline V gene (reference sequence). The DNA of the CDR3 is TGTGCCAGTAGTATAGAGGGTAGCGGGAGTTACGAGCAGTACTTC. Amino acid sequence: CASSIEGSGSYEQYF.

The chain is built from TRBV7-3 and TRBJ2-7; a weak D match, TRBD1 (7 bases). Per the germline V gene, CDR1 is SGHTA and CDR2 is FQGTGA. CDR3 length: 11 residues. CDR3 residues: CKQGRSSEQYF. The CDR3 nucleotides read TGTAAACAGGGGAGGTCTTCCGAGCAGTACTTC. The entire variable domain, with the rest obtained from reference TRBV7-3 and TRBJ2-7, is as follows: GAGVSQTPSNKVTEKGKYVELRCDPISGHTALYWYRQSLGQGPEFLIYFQGTGAADDSGLPNDRFFAVRPEGSVSTLKIQRTERGDSAVYLCKQGRSSEQYFGPGTRLTVT.

This clonotype was seen ten or more times. The V and J genes are TRBV12-3 or TRBV12-4 and TRBJ2-7; D ambiguous. The CDR3 covers 15 residues. V was pared by 1 base and J by 0 bases, with 10 bases between. CDR3 loop: CASSLDTASSYEQYF. The CDR3 nucleotides read TGTGCCAGCAGTTTAGACACCGCGAGCTCCTACGAGCAGTACTTC.

This clonotype showed up many times. The chain joins TRBV2 to TRBJ2-7; 11 nucleotides match TRBD2. Unmatched junction bases numbered 6, after V lost 2 bases and J lost 3 bases. The CDR3 runs to 16 residues. Germline V gives CDR1 SNHLY, CDR2 FYNNEI. This CDR3 reads CASSETPSGRYYEQYF. Written as DNA, the CDR3 is TGTGCCAGCAGTGAAACACCTAGCGGGAGGTACTACGAGCAGTACTTC.

This clonotype was seen at least ten times. The J gene is TRBJ2-1, the V gene TRBV4-3; D is unclear. The germline V and J ends were trimmed by 0 bases and 0 bases, with 12 bases remaining between them. CDR3 length: 17 residues. Germline values: CDR1 LGHNA, CDR2 YSLEER. The CDR3 bases are TGCGCCAGCAGCCAAGATCGCTTCGGTAGCTCCTACAATGAGCAGTTCTTC. Residues: CASSQDRFGSSYNEQFF.

This clonotype came up many times. The rearrangement joins TRBV12-3 or TRBV12-4 to TRBJ2-5; D is uncertain. The CDR3 is made up of 11 amino acids. With 3 bases removed from V and 5 bases from J, the gap between germline ends came to 4 bases. CDR3 residues: CASSFMETQYF. The CDR3 coding sequence is TGTGCCAGCAGTTTCATGGAGACCCAGTACTTC.

CDR3 sequence (DNA): TGTGCCAGCAGCTCCATTAGCACAGATACGCAGTATTTT. This gives the protein CASSSISTDTQYF. This sequence joins TRBV7-8 and TRBJ2-3; the D is unclear. V lost 4 bases, J lost 0 bases, and 5 bases lay in between. This CDR3 is 13 amino acids long. Germline lookup yields CDR1 SGHVS and CDR2 FQNEAQ. Filled out from reference TRBV7-8 and TRBJ2-3, the complete variable domain reads GAGVSQSPRYKVAKRGQDVALRCDPISGHVSLFWYQQALGQGPEFLTYFQNEAQLDKSGLPSDRFFAERPEGSVSTLKIQRTQQEDSAVYLCASSSISTDTQYFGPGTRLTVL.

This clonotype was counted a single time. V usage is TRBV20-1 and J usage is TRBJ1-2, with D unresolved. V dropped 6 bases and J dropped 6 bases, with 11 bases sitting between them. CDR3 length: 11 amino acids. Per the germline V gene, CDR1 is DFQATT and CDR2 is SNEGSKA (reference sequence). As DNA, the CDR3 is TGCAGTGCGACTGACGGTGATGGCTACACCTTC. Protein: CSATDGDGYTF.

This clonotype was picked up a small number of times. The V gene is TRBV10-2, the J gene TRBJ2-3, with no clear D. Deletions cut 3 bases from V and 6 bases from J, with 7 bases between. The germline gives CDR1 WSHSY, CDR2 SAAADI. This CDR3 has 12 amino acids. CDR3 coding DNA: TGCGCCAGCAGTGAACAGTTTGATACGCAGTATTTT. It translates to CASSEQFDTQYF.

CDR3 DNA: TGTGCCACCAGGGCAGGGGGAAATCAGCCCCAGCATTTT. Its translation is CATRAGGNQPQHF. The gene calls are TRBV15 and TRBJ1-5, with 7 bases fitting TRBD1. In germline, CDR1 is LNHNV, CDR2 YYDKDF (reference sequence). The junction had 3 bases not matched to a gene; V was cut back by 6 bases and J by 4 bases. This CDR3 comprises 13 residues. The full variable domain, completed using reference TRBV15 and TRBJ1-5, is DAMVIQNPRYQVTQFGKPVTLSCSQTLNHNVMYWYQQKSSQAPKLLFHYYDKDFNNEADTPDNFQSRRPNTSFCFLDIRSPGLGDTAMYLCATRAGGNQPQHFGDGTRLSIL.

In this sample, this clonotype turned up once. This sequence joins TRBV20-1 and TRBJ1-5, with D perhaps matching TRBD1 (6 bases). Deletions cut 0 bases from V and 2 bases from J, with 8 bases between. Per the germline V gene, CDR1 is DFQATT and CDR2 is SNEGSKA (reference sequence). This CDR3 has 14 amino acids. CDR3 coding DNA: TGCAGTGCTAGAGAAGGGGGTGGCAATCAGCCCCAGCATTTT. Its translation is CSAREGGGNQPQHF.

This clonotype was counted many times. CDR3 in amino acids: CASSIDRKLGSGELFF. The CDR3 bases are TGTGCCAGTAGTATAGATCGAAAGTTGGGGAGCGGGGAGCTGTTTTTT. The V call is TRBV19, the J call TRBJ2-2, with D perhaps matching TRBD2 (5 bases). Germline lookup yields CDR1 LNHDA and CDR2 SQIVND (reference sequence). Trimming pared 0 bases from V and 7 bases from J, leaving 15 bases between. This CDR3 has 16 amino acids.